This paragraph covers one T cell receptor (beta chain) sequence. Its antigen is not identified. Sequence at one end of the junction differs from germline and may be a read error. Next came a second PCR, run for roughly 7 to 12 cycles, which used a sample-barcoded 5' primer along with a J-beta primer mix. TCRdb processed the 5' RACE reads anew with MiXCR; each CDR3 protein has one entry. The profile shows over 1,200,000 distinct CDR3 sequences, approximately 59% of them singletons. The sample originates from a study of blood T cells in healthy people across ages. Broader study findings: Both higher diversity and more naive CD4+ cells marked long-lived donors when set against aged donors. Roughly linear declines in TCR beta diversity per million T cells occurred with age.

The CDR3 length is 15 residues. Germline CDR1 is SGHVS and CDR2 is FNYEAQ. The sequence came from a man in his late teens or twenties in good health. Source material: blood. This sequence joins TRBV7-6 and TRBJ2-1; D unclear. The CDR3 loop is CASSLEASSCNEQFF. The CDR3 nucleotides are TGTGCCAGCAGCTTAGAAGCCAGCTCCTGCAATGAGCAGTTCTTC.